This paragraph covers one TCR beta chain sequence. The target of this receptor is not known. No base-level quality is on record; no much larger clone is a single base apart. Data came from an Illumina HiSeq 1500. TCRdb cleaned the public reads at Q25 with fastp, built clones with MiXCR and kept in-frame beta chains. All rows with the same CDR3 protein become a single entry with the most common DNA and genes. The sample table records roughly 160,000 distinct CDR3 sequences; about 20% of these occur just once. The ten largest clones capture 25% of the sample. This sample is part of a study of T cell repertoires in cytomegalovirus infection (dated by TCRdb to between 2018 and 2021). Notes on the research overall: Peptide stimulations targeted recently identified HLA-C-restricted CMV epitopes, whose presentation resists viral immunomodulation, together with well-studied HLA-B-restricted epitopes. Because public TCR beta signatures pointed to carriage of CMV infection together with the matching HLA type, the HLA type of each donor mattered for the analysis. Results the study describes overall, beyond this receptor: In both this cohort and an independent roughly 350-donor cohort, the cumulative frequency of public TCR beta family members distinguished carriers of CMV infection plus the relevant HLA type. The ex vivo response was dominated by HLA-C-restricted CMV-specific TCR beta clonotypes, and the single most frequent clonotype in two of eight donors was supplied by these HLA-C-restricted clonotypes.

The treatment or condition label corresponds to: in vitro stimulation with specific CMV peptide epitopes to enrich CMV-specific T cells. Its CDR3 holds 13 amino acids, cysteine through phenylalanine. Of all the DNA, just the CDR3 is kept, 39 bases in frame from base 1. From a lookup of the germline V gene, CDR1 and CDR2 are MGHDK and SYGVNS. V and J lose 4 bases and 13 bases, and a span of 17 bases separates them. The source material was CD8+ T cells from cultured PBMCs, sampled from culture after CMV antigen stimulation. The rearranged segments are TRBV25-1 and TRBJ2-1; the D call is possibly TRBD1 or TRBD2, each sharing 5 bases. The TCR originated in a human donor in good health (CMV status not recorded). Some clones in this sample may be carry-over from other donors' samples. CDR3 sequence: CASSVGTGSEQFF. Read as DNA, the sequence is TGTGCCAGCAGTGTCGGGACGGGGAGTGAACAGTTCTTC.